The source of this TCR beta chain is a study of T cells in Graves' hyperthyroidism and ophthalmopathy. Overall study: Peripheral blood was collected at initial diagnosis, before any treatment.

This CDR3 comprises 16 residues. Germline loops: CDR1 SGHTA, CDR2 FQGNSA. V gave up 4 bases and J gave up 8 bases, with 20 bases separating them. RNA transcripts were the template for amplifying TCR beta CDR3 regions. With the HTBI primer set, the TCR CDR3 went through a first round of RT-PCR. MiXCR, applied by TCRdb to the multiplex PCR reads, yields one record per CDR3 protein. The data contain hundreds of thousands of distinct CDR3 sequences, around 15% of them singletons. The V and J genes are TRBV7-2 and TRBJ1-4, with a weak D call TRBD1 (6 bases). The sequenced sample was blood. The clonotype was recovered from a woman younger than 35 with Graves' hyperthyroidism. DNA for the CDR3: TGTGCCAGCAGCTATGGACAGCGGGGGATGGAGGAAAAACTGTTTTTT. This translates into CASSYGQRGMEEKLFF.